The next 11 T cell receptor beta chains were all read from a single sample in a study of regulatory T cells in long-lasting Graves disease. Described time point: persistent/refractory GD, antithyroid drugs over 5 years with positive TRAb. TCR sequences were obtained from RNA taken from PBMCs. Assembly of TCR beta libraries relied on iRepertoire HTBI primers together with Arm-PCR of CDR3 regions. TCRdb recomputed calls from the multiplex PCR reads with MiXCR, one row per CDR3 protein. The sample has 350,000 to 450,000 distinct CDR3 sequences, around 23% seen once; the top ten hold 25% to 35%. The sequenced sample was peripheral blood mononuclear cells (PBMCs), obtained when the disease was refractory, from a patient treated with antithyroid drugs. These receptors all come from a woman between 40 and 55 years old with Graves disease.

This clonotype was observed a few times. The rearrangement links TRBV9 to TRBJ1-3, with 7 nucleotides matching TRBD1. Germline V lookup: CDR1 SGDLS, CDR2 YYNGEE. V lost 3 bases and J lost 10; bases outside the gene matches: 10. The CDR3 sequence is 14 residues long. For the CDR3, the DNA is TGTGCCAGCAGCGGAGGGGCAGGGGGAGAAACCATATATTTT. Amino acid sequence: CASSGGAGGETIYF.

V gene TRBV2 combines with J gene TRBJ2-1; D may be TRBD2 (6 bases). This CDR3 spans 15 amino acids. V lost 7 bases and J lost 8, with 21 bases in between. CDR1 SNHLY and CDR2 FYNNEI come from the germline V gene. CDR3 amino acids: CASNHPVSSGDEQFF. Written as DNA, the CDR3 is TGTGCCAGCAATCACCCAGTTTCCTCGGGGGATGAGCAGTTCTTC. The variable domain in full, with the rest retrieved from reference TRBV2 and TRBJ2-1, is EPEVTQTPSHQVTQMGQEVILRCVPISNHLYFYWYRQILGQKVEFLVSFYNNEISEKSEIFDDQFSVERPDGSNFTLKIRSTKLEDSAMYFCASNHPVSSGDEQFFGPGTRLTVL.

In this sample, this clonotype turned up many times. The chain employs TRBV29-1 and TRBJ1-1, with 9 bases matching TRBD1. V lost 6 bases and J lost 5; bases outside the gene matches: 7. Per germline, CDR1 SQVTM and CDR2 ANQGSEA. The CDR3 is 13 residues long. CDR3 coding DNA: TGCAGCGTGGTACAGGGGGCTTGGACTGAAGCTTTCTTT. Its translation: CSVVQGAWTEAFF. Full variable domain (remainder filled in from reference TRBV29-1 and TRBJ1-1): SAVISQKPSRDICQRGTSLTIQCQVDSQVTMMFWYRQQPGQSLTLIATANQGSEATYESGFVIDKFPISRPNLTFSTLTVSNMSPEDSSIYLCSVVQGAWTEAFFGQGTRLTVV.

V usage is TRBV7-2 and J usage is TRBJ2-5; 7 positions match TRBD1. Germline lookup yields CDR1 SGHTA and CDR2 FQGNSA. The CDR3 has 17 residues. V shed 3 bases, J shed 0 bases, and the junction held 10 bases outside the gene matches. CDR3 bases: TGTGCCAGCAGCTTTAGTTGGGGACAGCAAAACCAAGAGACCCAGTACTTC. Its translation: CASSFSWGQQNQETQYF.

This clonotype was picked up many times. The J gene is TRBJ2-5, the V gene TRBV19; D remains ambiguous. V was cut by 7 bases and J by 4 bases, with 19 bases left in between. Germline values: CDR1 LNHDA, CDR2 SQIVND (reference sequence). CDR3 size: 15 residues. CDR3 loop: CASMGWAAGGETQYF. DNA for the CDR3: TGTGCCAGTATGGGGTGGGCCGCCGGTGGAGAGACCCAGTACTTC.

This rearrangement joins TRBV7-9 to TRBJ2-1; D not resolved. V lost 0 bases and J lost 5, with 5 bases in between. The CDR3 is 13 residues long. The germline gives CDR1 SEHNR, CDR2 FQNEAQ (reference sequence). The CDR3 here is CASSLAGNNEQFF. CDR3 DNA: TGTGCCAGCAGCTTAGCAGGAAACAATGAGCAGTTCTTC.

In its sample, this clonotype was seen many times. V and J are TRBV28 and TRBJ1-1; the D gene is possibly TRBD1 (5 bases). The CDR3 spans 12 residues. Germline CDR1 and CDR2: MDHEN and SYDVKM. V was pared by 8 bases and J by 8 bases, with 15 bases between. This CDR3 reads CASWPGGGEAFF. In DNA, the CDR3 is TGTGCCAGCTGGCCCGGTGGGGGAGAAGCTTTCTTT. The complete variable domain, with remaining parts taken from reference TRBV28 and TRBJ1-1, reads DVKVTQSSRYLVKRTGEKVFLECVQDMDHENMFWYRQDPGLGLRLIYFSYDVKMKEKGDIPEGYSVSREKKERFSLILESASTNQTSMYLCASWPGGGEAFFGQGTRLTVV.

This clonotype was seen more than once but under ten times. The V and J genes are TRBV20-1 and TRBJ1-2; D uncertain. Trimming took off 0 bases at V and 3 bases at J, with 14 bases between the two ends. The CDR3 loop spans 15 amino acids. Germline V CDR1 and CDR2: DFQATT, SNEGSKA (reference sequence). The CDR3 protein is CSARDGEGLHYGYTF. DNA of the CDR3: TGCAGTGCTAGAGATGGGGAGGGCCTCCACTATGGCTACACCTTC.

There are many counts of this clonotype. The rearrangement uses TRBV27 and TRBJ1-6; 7 bases are shared with TRBD1. J was trimmed by 4 bases and V by 5 bases; bases with no gene match: 11. This CDR3 region has 17 residues. Germline V gives CDR1 MNHEY, CDR2 SMNVEV (reference sequence). CDR3 loop: CASSLSPLTGYNSPLHF. CDR3 DNA: TGTGCCAGCAGTCTCTCCCCGTTGACAGGGTATAATTCACCCCTCCACTTT.

This clonotype showed up many times. This chain uses TRBV7-8 with TRBJ2-7, with 8 positions matching TRBD1. V lost 6 bases to trimming and J lost 3 bases; unmatched junction nucleotides: 10. Germline CDR1 and CDR2: SGHVS and FQNEAQ. CDR3 length: 15 amino acids. CDR3: CASSLDRERHYEQYF. CDR3 DNA: TGTGCCAGCAGTTTGGACAGGGAACGACACTACGAGCAGTACTTC.

This chain joins TRBV11-2 and TRBJ2-5; 11 bases map to TRBD1. The CDR3 totals 16 residues. V gave up 1 base and J gave up 1 base; unmatched junction bases: 2. Germline lookup yields CDR1 SGHAT and CDR2 FQNNGV. The CDR3 spells CASSLVGQGVQETQYF. The CDR3 nucleotides read TGTGCCAGCAGCTTAGTGGGACAGGGGGTCCAAGAGACCCAGTACTTC.